The 7 T cell receptor beta chains in this list originate from one sample, sequenced in a study of tumor-infiltrating lymphocytes in primary liver carcinoma (dated by TCRdb to about 2017). Total RNA and DNA were co-extracted without cell sorting from about 19-30 mg of bulk tissue using the AllPrep DNA/RNA mini kit. The sequencing machine was an Illumina HiSeq 2500. A constant-region primer and ProtoScript II reverse transcriptase were used to reverse-transcribe TCRbeta-specific cDNA from roughly 0.5 ug total RNA. Construction of the TCRbeta libraries relied on three nested rounds of multiplex PCR, following a slightly modified ARM-PCR procedure. Each of the first two PCR rounds ran for about 9 cycles and used multiplex TRBV1-TRBV30 forward primers together with a Cbeta reverse primer. The public reads were quality trimmed at Q25 with fastp and then assembled into clones with MiXCR by TCRdb, keeping productive beta chains. Each entry merges the rows of one CDR3 protein and shows their most common DNA and genes. The sample profile shows some 180,000 distinct CDR3 sequences; roughly 80% of them were found once. The ten biggest clones cover roughly 18% of the sample.

The specimen was tumor tissue from primary liver carcinoma. The source is a man between 40 and 49 years old with primary liver carcinoma and hepatitis B virus infection.

In regard to this clonotype: Mismatch with germline at one junction end may stem from a read error. The V and J genes are TRBV6-4 and TRBJ1-6; 7 bases align to TRBD1. The CDR3 has 15 residues. Germline values: CDR1 MRHNA, CDR2 SNTAGT. The CDR3 spells CAGSGTAGGDSPLHF. In DNA, the CDR3 is TGTGCCGGCAGCGGGACAGCGGGTGGGGATTCACCCCTCCACTTT.

Concerning this clonotype: A read error may produce the germline difference seen at one junction end. J is TRBJ2-5 and V is TRBV5-1; maybe TRBD2 (6 bases). Germline V lookup: CDR1 SGHRS, CDR2 YFSETQ. This CDR3 contains 15 residues. The CDR3 region is CASSPLGVGGENQYF. CDR3 DNA sequence: TGCGCCAGTAGCCCATTGGGGGTCGGGGGAGAGAACCAGTACTTC.

The count of this clonotype is one. A read error may produce the germline difference seen at one junction end. V usage is TRBV2 and J usage is TRBJ1-2; TRBD1 is a possible D gene (5 bases). The CDR3 has 14 residues. CDR1 and CDR2 from the germline V gene are SNHLY and FYNNEI. The CDR3 region has the DNA TGTGCCAGCAGTAATATTAGAGGGGAATATGGCTACACATTC. It specifies CASSNIRGEYGYTF.

About this clonotype: Mismatch with germline at one junction end may stem from a read error. The gene calls are TRBV11-1 and TRBJ2-1, with 9 bases matching TRBD1. The CDR3 consists of 16 residues. CDR1 is SGHAT, CDR2 FQDESV, per germline (reference sequence). The CDR3 DNA follows: TGTGTCAGCAGCTTACGGGACAGGGTCACCTACAATGAGCAGTTCTTC. Protein: CVSSLRDRVTYNEQFF.

Note on this clonotype: Because the CDR3 is missing its conserved closing phenylalanine or tryptophan, this is likely a read error. V usage is TRBV28 and J usage is TRBJ2-7, with TRBD1 matching 7 bases. This CDR3 contains 15 residues. Unmatched junction bases numbered 9, after V lost 7 bases and J lost 0 bases. Germline assignment: CDR1 MDHEN and CDR2 SYDVKM. Written as DNA, the CDR3 is TGTGCCAGCAACTACGGGACAGATGTCTCCTACGAGCAGTACTCC. Translating it yields CASNYGTDVSYEQYS.

This chain links TRBV7-9 with TRBJ1-2, with D perhaps matching TRBD1 (6 bases). The CDR3 contains 14 residues. CDR1 is SEHNR, CDR2 FQNEAQ, per germline (reference sequence). CDR3 nucleotides: TGTAACAGCAGATGGGAAAGGGGGTTTCATGGCTACACCTTC. Translation: CNSRWERGFHGYTF. Together with reference TRBV7-9 and TRBJ1-2, the CDR3 gives the full variable domain: DTGVSQNPRHKITKRGQNVTFRCDPISEHNRLYWYRQTLGQGPEFLTYFQNEAQLEKSRLLSDRFSAERPKGSFSTLEIQRTEQGDSAMYLCNSRWERGFHGYTFGSGTRLTVV.

This clonotype was recorded a few times. The final CDR3 position lacks the conserved phenylalanine or tryptophan, pointing to a likely read error. This sequence joins TRBV24-1 and TRBJ2-1; a possible D gene is TRBD1 (6 bases). Germline CDR1 KGHDR, CDR2 SFDVKD. The CDR3 is made up of 16 amino acids. V lost 4 bases and J 0 bases, leaving 12 bases between the germline ends. CDR3 nucleotides: TGTGCCACCAGTGACCCCAGGGGAAGCTCCTACAATGAGCAGTTCCTC. Protein product: CATSDPRGSSYNEQFL.